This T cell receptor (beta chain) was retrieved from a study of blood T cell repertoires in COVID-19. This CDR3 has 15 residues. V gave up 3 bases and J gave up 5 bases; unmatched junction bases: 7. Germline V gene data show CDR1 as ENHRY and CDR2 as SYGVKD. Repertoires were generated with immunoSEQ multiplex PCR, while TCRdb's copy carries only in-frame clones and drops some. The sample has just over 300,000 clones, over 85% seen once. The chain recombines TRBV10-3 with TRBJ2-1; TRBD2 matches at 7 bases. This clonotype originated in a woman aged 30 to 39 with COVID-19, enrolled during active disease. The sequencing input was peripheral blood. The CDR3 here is CAISDLAGVHNEQFF. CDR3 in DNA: TGTGCCATCAGTGATCTCGCGGGGGTACACAATGAGCAGTTCTTC.